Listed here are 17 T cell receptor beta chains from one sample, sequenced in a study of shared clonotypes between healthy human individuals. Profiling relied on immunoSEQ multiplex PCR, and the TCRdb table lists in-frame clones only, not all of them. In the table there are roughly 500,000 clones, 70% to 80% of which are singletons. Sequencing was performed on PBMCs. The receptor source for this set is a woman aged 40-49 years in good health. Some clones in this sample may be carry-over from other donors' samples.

The chain's CDR3 is CASRLTGGSNQPQHF. DNA of the CDR3: TGTGCCAGCAGGTTGACAGGGGGCAGCAATCAGCCCCAGCATTTT. The chain joins TRBV7-8 to TRBJ1-5; 10 bases agree with TRBD1. J gave up 1 base and V 6 bases, and 3 bases lay outside the gene matches. The germline V gene encodes CDR1 SGHVS and CDR2 FQNEAQ. The CDR3 spans 15 residues.

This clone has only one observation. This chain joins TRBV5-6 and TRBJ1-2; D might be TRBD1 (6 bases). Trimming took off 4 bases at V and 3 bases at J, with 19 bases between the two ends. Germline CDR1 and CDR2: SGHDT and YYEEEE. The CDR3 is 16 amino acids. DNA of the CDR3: TGTGCCAGCAGCGTCAACAGCCCTACAGGGTACTATGGCTACACCTTC. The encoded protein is CASSVNSPTGYYGYTF.

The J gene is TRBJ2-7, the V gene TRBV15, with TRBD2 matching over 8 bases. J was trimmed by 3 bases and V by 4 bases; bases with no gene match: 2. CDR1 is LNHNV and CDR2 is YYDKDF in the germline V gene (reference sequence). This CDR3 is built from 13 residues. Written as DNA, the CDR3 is TGTGCCACCAGCAAAGGGACTAGCTACGAGCAGTACTTC. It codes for CATSKGTSYEQYF.

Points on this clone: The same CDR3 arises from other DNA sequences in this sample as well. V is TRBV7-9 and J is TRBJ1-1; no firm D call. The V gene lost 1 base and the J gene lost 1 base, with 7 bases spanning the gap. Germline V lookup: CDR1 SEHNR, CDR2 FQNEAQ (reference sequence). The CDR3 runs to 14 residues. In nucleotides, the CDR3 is TGTGCCAGCAGCTTAGGGCAGGCGAACACTGAAGCTTTCTTT. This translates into CASSLGQANTEAFF.

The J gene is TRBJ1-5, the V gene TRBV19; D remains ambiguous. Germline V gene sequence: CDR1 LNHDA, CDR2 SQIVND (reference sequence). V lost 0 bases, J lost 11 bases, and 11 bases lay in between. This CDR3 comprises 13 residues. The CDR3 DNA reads TGTGCCAGTAGTATAGATCGGGTTGGGGCCCAGCATTTT. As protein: CASSIDRVGAQHF.

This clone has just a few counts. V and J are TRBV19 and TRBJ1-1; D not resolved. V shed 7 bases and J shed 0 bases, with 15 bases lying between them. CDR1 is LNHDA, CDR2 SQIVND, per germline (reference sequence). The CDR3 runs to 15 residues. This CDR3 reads CASNPTWLMNTEAFF. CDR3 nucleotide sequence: TGTGCCAGTAACCCCACCTGGCTCATGAACACTGAAGCTTTCTTT. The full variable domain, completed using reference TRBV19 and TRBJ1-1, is DGGITQSPKYLFRKEGQNVTLSCEQNLNHDAMYWYRQDPGQGLRLIYYSQIVNDFQKGDIAEGYSVSREKKESFPLTVTSAQKNPTAFYLCASNPTWLMNTEAFFGQGTRLTVV.

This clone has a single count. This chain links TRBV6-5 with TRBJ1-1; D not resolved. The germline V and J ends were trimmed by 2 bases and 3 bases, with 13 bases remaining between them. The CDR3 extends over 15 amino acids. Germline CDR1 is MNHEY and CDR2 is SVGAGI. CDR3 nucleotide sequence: TGTGCCAGCAGTTACAAGCCCGGCGGATACACTGAAGCTTTCTTT. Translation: CASSYKPGGYTEAFF.

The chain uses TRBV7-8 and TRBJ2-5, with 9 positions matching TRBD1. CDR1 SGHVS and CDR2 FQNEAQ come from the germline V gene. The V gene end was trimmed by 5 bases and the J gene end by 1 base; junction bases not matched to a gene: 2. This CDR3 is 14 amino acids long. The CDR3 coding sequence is TGTGCCAGCAGCAAGGACAGGGGCCAAGAGACCCAGTACTTC. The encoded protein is CASSKDRGQETQYF. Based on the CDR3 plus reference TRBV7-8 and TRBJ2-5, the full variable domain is GAGVSQSPRYKVAKRGQDVALRCDPISGHVSLFWYQQALGQGPEFLTYFQNEAQLDKSGLPSDRFFAERPEGSVSTLKIQRTQQEDSAVYLCASSKDRGQETQYFGPGTRLLVL.

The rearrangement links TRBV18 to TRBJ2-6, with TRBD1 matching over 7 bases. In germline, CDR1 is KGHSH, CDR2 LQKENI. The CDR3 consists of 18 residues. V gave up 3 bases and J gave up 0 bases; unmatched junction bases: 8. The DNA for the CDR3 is TGTGCCAGCTCACCCCTCGGGACAGATCACTCTGGGGCCAACGTCCTGACTTTC. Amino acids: CASSPLGTDHSGANVLTF.

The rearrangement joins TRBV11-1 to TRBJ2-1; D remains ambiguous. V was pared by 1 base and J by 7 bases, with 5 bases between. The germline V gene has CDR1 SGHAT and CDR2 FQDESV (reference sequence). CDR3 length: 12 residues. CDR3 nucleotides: TGTGCCAGCAGCTTAGAGTCGAATGAGCAGTTCTTC. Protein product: CASSLESNEQFF.

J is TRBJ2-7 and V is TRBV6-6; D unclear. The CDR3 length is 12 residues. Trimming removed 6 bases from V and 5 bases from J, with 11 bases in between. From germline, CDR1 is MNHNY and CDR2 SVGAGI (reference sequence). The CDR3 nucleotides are TGTGCCAGCAGCCCCCGCCGGGACGAGCAGTACTTC. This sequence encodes CASSPRRDEQYF.

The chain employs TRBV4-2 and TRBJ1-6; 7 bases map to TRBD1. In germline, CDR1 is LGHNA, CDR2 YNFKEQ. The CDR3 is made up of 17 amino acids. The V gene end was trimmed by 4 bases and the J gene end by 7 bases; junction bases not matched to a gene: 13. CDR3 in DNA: TGTGCCAGCAGCCGAGGGGAGGACAGGACCTTCAATTCACCCCTCCACTTT. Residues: CASSRGEDRTFNSPLHF.

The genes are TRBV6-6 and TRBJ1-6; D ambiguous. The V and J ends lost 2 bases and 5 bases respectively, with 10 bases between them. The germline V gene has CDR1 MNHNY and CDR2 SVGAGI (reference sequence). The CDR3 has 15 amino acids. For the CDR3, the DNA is TGTGCCAGCAGTTACATGGGGATAGATAATTCACCCCTCCACTTT. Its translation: CASSYMGIDNSPLHF.

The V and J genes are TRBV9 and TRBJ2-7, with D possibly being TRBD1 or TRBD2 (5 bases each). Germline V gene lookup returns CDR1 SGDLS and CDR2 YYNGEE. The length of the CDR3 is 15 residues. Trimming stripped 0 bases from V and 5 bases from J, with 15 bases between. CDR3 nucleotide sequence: TGTGCCAGCAGCGTAGGTCCCCGAGGGGATGACGAGCAGTACTTC. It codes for CASSVGPRGDDEQYF.

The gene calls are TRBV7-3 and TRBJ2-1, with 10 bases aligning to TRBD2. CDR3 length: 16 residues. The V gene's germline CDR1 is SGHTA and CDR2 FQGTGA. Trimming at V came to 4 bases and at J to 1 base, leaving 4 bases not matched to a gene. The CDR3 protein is CASSYKREGSYNEQFF. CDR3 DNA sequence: TGTGCCAGCAGCTACAAGCGGGAGGGTTCCTACAATGAGCAGTTCTTC.

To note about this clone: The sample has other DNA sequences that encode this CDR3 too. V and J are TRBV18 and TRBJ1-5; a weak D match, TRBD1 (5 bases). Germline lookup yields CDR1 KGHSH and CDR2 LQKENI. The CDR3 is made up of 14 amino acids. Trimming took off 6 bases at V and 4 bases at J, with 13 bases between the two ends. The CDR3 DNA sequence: TGTGCCAGCTCGGGGGGAATTGGTAATCAGCCCCAGCATTTT. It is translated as CASSGGIGNQPQHF.

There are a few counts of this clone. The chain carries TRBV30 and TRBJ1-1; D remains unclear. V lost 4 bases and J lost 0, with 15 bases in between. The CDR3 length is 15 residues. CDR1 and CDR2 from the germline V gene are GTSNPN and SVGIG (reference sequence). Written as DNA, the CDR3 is TGTGCCTGGACGAGTGCGGGGAGAATGAACACTGAAGCTTTCTTT. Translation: CAWTSAGRMNTEAFF.